The clone carrying this T cell receptor beta chain came up a few times. These data come from a study of T cells after yellow fever vaccination. TCR cDNA was made by 5'RACE template switching, adding a universal primer site and UMIs. TCRdb re-called the 5' RACE reads through MiXCR, storing one row per CDR3 protein. The data hold a few hundred thousand distinct CDR3 sequences, with roughly 4.8% observed a single time. Trimming cost V 0 bases and J 6 bases, with 15 bases left between them. This CDR3 region has 15 residues. The germline CDR1 and CDR2 sequences are SGDLS and YYNGEE. This chain uses TRBV9 with TRBJ1-1, with D possibly being TRBD1 (6 bases). The clonotype originates from a man between 18 and 35 years old who received the YFV17D yellow fever vaccine. Source: CD4+ T cells sorted from PBMCs, taken on the day of the yellow fever booster vaccination. CDR3 nucleotides: TGTGCCAGCAGCGTAGCAGGGGCGGGTTCCCCTGAAGCTTTCTTT. Protein product: CASSVAGAGSPEAFF.